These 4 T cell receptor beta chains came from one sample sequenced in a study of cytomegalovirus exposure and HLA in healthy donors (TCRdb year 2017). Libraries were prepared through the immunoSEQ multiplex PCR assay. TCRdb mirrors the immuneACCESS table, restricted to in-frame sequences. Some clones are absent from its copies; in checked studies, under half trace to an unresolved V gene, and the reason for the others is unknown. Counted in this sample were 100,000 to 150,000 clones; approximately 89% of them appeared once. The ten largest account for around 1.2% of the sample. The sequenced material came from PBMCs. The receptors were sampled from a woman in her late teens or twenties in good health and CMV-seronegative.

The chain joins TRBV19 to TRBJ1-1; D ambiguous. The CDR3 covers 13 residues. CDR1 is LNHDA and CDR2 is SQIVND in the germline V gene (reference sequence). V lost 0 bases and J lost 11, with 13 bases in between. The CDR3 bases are TGTGCCAGTAGTATAGATCTCAGCGGGTATGCTTTCTTT. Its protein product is CASSIDLSGYAFF.

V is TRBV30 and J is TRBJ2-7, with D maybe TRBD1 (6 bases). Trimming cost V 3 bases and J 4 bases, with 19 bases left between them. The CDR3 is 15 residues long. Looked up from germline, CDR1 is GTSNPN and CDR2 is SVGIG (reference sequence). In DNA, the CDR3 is TGTGCCTGGAGCCCCTCAGACAGGATCTATTACGAGCAGTACGTC. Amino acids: CAWSPSDRIYYEQYV.

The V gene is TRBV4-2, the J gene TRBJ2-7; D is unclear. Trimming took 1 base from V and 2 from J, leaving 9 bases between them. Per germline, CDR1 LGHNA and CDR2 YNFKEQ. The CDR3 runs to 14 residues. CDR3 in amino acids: CASSQAPGTYEQYF. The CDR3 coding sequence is TGTGCCAGCAGCCAAGCGCCGGGTACCTACGAGCAGTACTTC.

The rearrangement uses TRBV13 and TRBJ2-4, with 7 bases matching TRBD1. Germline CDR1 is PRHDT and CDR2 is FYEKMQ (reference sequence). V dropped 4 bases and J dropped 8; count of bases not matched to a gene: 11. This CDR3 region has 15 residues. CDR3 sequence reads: CASSSRQGEIDIQYF. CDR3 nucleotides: TGTGCCAGCAGCTCACGACAGGGTGAGATAGACATTCAGTACTTC.